The source of this T cell receptor (beta chain) is a study of CD8 T cells in Susac syndrome. Random hexamers were used to reverse transcribe an amount of roughly 0.5 to 1 ug RNA. TCRdb fed the immunoSEQ multiplex PCR reads into MiXCR, producing one record per CDR3 protein. The sample carries 160,000 or so distinct CDR3 sequences, roughly 94% recorded once. Germline loops: CDR1 MNHEY, CDR2 SMNVEV (reference sequence). Losses at the gene ends were 3 bases for V and 4 bases for J; bases not matched to a gene: 8. The CDR3 is 16 amino acids. Negative isolation was applied to CD8+ and CD4+ T cells, and FACS enrichment was applied to TEMRA cells. This clonotype came up once.

V gene TRBV27 combines with J gene TRBJ2-7, with TRBD1 matching 11 bases. The sequence derives from a human donor with multiple sclerosis. The sequencing input was CD8+ T cells from PBMCs. The CDR3 coding sequence is TGTGCCAGCAGTTTCGAAAGGACAGGGGGCAGGTACGAGCAGTACTTC. Its translation is CASSFERTGGRYEQYF.